Given below is one TCR beta chain in context. These data originate in a study of cytomegalovirus exposure and HLA in healthy donors. Whereas donors were nominally healthy upon sampling, unrecorded immune exposures were probable. V lost 4 bases and J 0 bases, leaving 10 bases between the germline ends. Germline V lookup: CDR1 SEHNR, CDR2 FQNEAQ (reference sequence). The CDR3 contains 14 residues. The PCR was carried out with 60 Vbeta primers and 13 Jbeta primers. The table came from immunoSEQ multiplex PCR; TCRdb's copy has only in-frame clones and leaves some out. The sample holds roughly 100,000 clones, about 78% seen once.

This TCR was recovered from a woman between 35 and 50 years old in good health and CMV-seronegative. Sequences were obtained from PBMCs. This chain joins TRBV7-9 and TRBJ2-7; D unresolved. DNA of the CDR3: TGTGCCAGCAGCTGGGCTGGAAACTCCTACGAGCAGTACTTC. Encoded protein: CASSWAGNSYEQYF.